The clone carrying this T cell receptor (beta chain) has more than one count but fewer than ten. Its antigen remains unidentified. TCRdb's table, derived via immunoSEQ multiplex PCR, lists solely in-frame clones and lacks some. The data show 75,000 to 100,000 clones, approximately 90% seen once. There are 16 residues in the CDR3. Trimming took 6 bases from V and 2 from J, leaving 17 bases between them. Germline V gene data show CDR1 as WSHSY and CDR2 as SAAADI. This entry comes from a study of graft-versus-host responses after intestinal transplantation. General study results and limits: Among circulating GvH clones, peak levels were associated with early post-transplant declines in HvG clones.

Material: unstimulated CD4+ T cells sorted from spleen or lymph node cells, obtained before intestinal transplant. This clonotype originated in a human donor who received an intestinal transplant. The V and J genes are TRBV10-2 and TRBJ1-5, with a weak D call TRBD1 (5 bases). This CDR3 reads CASRGLGGAGNQPQHF. CDR3 coding DNA: TGCGCCAGCAGGGGACTGGGAGGGGCCGGCAATCAGCCCCAGCATTTT.